This record covers a single TCR beta chain. Both 60 Vbeta primers and 13 Jbeta primers went into the PCR. Only in-frame clones appear in the TCRdb table, and some are missing; sequencing was by immunoSEQ multiplex PCR. The sample contains approximately 85,000 clones, approximately 72% of which appear only once. This CDR3 region has 13 residues. CDR1 is LNHDA, CDR2 SQIVND, per germline (reference sequence). V lost 3 bases to trimming and J lost 6 bases, with 11 bases between them. This entry comes from a study of cytomegalovirus exposure and HLA in healthy donors. Study in general: Researchers previously reported finding 90 million to 130 million unique TCR beta sequences from about 200 million T cells.

This TCR derives from a woman between 35 and 50 years old in good health and CMV-seropositive. This sequence joins TRBV19 and TRBJ1-1; TRBD1 might be the D (6 bases). Material: PBMCs. CDR3 bases: TGTGCCAGTAGTATCACAGGGTTATCTGAAGCTTTCTTT. As protein: CASSITGLSEAFF.